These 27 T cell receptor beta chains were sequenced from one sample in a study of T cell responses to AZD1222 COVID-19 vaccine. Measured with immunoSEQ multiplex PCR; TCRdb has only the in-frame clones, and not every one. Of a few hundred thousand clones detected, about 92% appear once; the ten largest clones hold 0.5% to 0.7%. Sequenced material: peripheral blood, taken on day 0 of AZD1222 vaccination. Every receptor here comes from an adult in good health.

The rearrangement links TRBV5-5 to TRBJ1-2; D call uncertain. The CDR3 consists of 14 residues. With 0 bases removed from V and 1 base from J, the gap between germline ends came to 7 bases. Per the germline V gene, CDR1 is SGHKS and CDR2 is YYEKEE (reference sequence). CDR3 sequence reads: CASSLGTLNYGYTF. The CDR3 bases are TGTGCCAGCAGCTTGGGGACTCTTAACTATGGCTACACCTTC.

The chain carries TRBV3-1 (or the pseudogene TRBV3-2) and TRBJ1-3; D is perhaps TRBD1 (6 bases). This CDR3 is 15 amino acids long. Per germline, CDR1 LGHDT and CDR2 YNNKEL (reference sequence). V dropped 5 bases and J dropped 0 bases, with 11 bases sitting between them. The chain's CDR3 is CASSSMTGSGNTIYF. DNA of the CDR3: TGTGCCAGCAGCTCAATGACAGGCTCTGGAAACACCATATATTTT.

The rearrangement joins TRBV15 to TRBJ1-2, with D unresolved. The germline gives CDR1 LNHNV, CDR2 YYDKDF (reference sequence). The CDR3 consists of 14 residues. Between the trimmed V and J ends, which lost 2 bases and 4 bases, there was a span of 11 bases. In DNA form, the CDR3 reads TGTGCCACCAGCAGATCCGCGCCCGGCTATGGCTACACCTTC. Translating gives CATSRSAPGYGYTF.

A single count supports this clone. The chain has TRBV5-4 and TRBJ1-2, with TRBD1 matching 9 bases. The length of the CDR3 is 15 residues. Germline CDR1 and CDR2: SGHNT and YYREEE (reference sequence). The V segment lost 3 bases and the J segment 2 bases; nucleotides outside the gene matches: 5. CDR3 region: CASSSGGQGNYGYTF. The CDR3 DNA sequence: TGTGCCAGCAGCTCAGGAGGACAGGGGAACTATGGCTACACCTTC.

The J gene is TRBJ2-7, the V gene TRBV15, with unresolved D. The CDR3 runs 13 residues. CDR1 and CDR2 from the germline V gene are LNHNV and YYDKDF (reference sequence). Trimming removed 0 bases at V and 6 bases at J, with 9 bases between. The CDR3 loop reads CATSRDPLGEQYF. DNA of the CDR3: TGTGCCACCAGCAGAGATCCCTTAGGCGAGCAGTACTTC.

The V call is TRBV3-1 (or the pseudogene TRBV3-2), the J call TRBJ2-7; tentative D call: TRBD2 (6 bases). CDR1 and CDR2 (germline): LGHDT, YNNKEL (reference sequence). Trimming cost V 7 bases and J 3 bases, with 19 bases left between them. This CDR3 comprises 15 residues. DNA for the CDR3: TGTGCCAGCACCCGACGGAGGGATGAGGACTACGAGCAGTACTTC. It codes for CASTRRRDEDYEQYF.

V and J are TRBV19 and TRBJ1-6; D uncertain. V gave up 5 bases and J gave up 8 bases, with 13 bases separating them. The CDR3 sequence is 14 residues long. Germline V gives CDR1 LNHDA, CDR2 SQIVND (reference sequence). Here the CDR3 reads CASSFVLEDSPLHF. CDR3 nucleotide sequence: TGTGCCAGTAGTTTTGTCCTAGAGGATTCACCCCTCCACTTT.

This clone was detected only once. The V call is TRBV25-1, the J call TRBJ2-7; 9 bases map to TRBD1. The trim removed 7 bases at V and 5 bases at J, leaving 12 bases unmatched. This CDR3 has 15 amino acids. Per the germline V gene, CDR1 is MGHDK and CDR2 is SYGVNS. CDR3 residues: CASTPSGQGIHEQYF. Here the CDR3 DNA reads TGTGCCAGCACCCCCTCGGGACAGGGTATCCACGAGCAGTACTTC.

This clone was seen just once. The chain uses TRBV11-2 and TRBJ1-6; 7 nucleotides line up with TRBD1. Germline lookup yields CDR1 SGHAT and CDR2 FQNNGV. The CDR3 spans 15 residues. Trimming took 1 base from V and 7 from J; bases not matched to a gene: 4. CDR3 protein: CASSLVGRGNSPLHF. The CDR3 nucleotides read TGTGCCAGCAGCTTAGTGGGCAGGGGGAATTCACCCCTCCACTTT.

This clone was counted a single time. Here the CDR3 DNA reads TGTGCCAGCAGTTTGGGACGGGAAAAACTGTTTTTT. It encodes CASSLGREKLFF. The chain couples TRBV12-3 or TRBV12-4 to TRBJ1-4, with D possibly matching TRBD1 (5 bases). Trimming shortened V by 3 bases and J by 8 bases, and 7 bases separated the two germline ends. The CDR3 consists of 12 residues.

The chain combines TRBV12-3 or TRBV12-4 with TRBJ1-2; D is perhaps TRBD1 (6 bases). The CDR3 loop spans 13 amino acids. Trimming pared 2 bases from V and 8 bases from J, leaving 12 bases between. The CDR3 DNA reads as TGTGCCAGCAGTTTATCGGGGGCAGGGGGCTACACCTTC. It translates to CASSLSGAGGYTF.

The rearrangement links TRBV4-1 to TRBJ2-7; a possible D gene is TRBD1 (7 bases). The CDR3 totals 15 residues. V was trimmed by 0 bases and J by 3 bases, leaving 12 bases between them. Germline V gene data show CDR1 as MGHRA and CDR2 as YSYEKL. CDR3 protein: CASSQEGRGVYEQYF. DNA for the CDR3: TGCGCCAGCAGCCAAGAGGGCAGGGGGGTCTACGAGCAGTACTTC.

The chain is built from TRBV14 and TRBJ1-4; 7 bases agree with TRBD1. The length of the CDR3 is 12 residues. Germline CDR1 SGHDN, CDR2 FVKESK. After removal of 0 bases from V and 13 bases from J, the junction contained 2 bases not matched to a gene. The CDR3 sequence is CASSQDRGGLFF. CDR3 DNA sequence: TGTGCCAGCAGCCAAGACAGGGGGGGACTGTTTTTT.

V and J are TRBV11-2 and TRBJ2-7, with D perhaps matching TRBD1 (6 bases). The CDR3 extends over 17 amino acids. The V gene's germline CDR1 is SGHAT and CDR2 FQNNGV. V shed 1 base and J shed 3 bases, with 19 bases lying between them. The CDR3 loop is CASSLVNWTVLYYEQYF. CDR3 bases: TGTGCCAGCAGCTTAGTAAATTGGACAGTCCTTTACTACGAGCAGTACTTC.

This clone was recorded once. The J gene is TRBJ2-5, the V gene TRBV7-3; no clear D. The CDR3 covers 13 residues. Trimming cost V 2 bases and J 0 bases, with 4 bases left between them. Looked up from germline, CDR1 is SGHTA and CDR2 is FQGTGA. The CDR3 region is CASSLGNQETQYF. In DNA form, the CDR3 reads TGTGCCAGCAGCTTAGGGAACCAAGAGACCCAGTACTTC.

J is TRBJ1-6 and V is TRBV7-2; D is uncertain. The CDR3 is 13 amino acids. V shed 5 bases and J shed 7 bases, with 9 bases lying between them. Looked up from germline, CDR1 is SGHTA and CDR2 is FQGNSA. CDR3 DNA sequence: TGTGCCAGCAGCGTCTGGGTCAATTCACCCCTCCACTTT. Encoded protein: CASSVWVNSPLHF. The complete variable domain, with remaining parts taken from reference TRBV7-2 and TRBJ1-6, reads GAGVSQSPSNKVTEKGKDVELRCDPISGHTALYWYRQSLGQGLEFLIYFQGNSAPDKSGLPSDRFSAERTGGSVSTLTIQRTQQEDSAVYLCASSVWVNSPLHFGNGTRLTVT.

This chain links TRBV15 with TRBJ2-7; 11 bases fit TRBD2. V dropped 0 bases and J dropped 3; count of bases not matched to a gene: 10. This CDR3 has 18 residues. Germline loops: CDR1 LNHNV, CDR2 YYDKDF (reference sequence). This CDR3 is CATSRDGGTSGPGYEQYF. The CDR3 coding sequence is TGTGCCACCAGCAGAGATGGGGGGACTAGCGGCCCGGGCTACGAGCAGTACTTC.

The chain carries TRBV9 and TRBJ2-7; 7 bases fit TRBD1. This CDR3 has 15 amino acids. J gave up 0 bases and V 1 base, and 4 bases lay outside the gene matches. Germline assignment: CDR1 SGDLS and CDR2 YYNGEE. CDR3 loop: CASSVRGQISYEQYF. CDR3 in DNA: TGTGCCAGCAGCGTACGGGGACAGATCTCCTACGAGCAGTACTTC.

This CDR3 is CASSLARDRNQPQHF. The DNA for the CDR3 is TGTGCCAGCAGCTTAGCCCGGGACAGAAATCAGCCCCAGCATTTT. V usage is TRBV7-8 and J usage is TRBJ1-5; 7 positions match TRBD1. V dropped 0 bases and J dropped 4; count of bases not matched to a gene: 3. The CDR3 has 15 residues. The germline V gene encodes CDR1 SGHVS and CDR2 FQNEAQ.

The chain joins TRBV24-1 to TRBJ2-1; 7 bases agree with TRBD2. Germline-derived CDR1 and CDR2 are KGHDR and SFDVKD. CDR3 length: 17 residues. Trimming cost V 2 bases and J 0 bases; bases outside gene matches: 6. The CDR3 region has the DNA TGTGCCACCAGTGATTCCAGCGGGGCCCTCTCCTACAATGAGCAGTTCTTC. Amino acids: CATSDSSGALSYNEQFF.

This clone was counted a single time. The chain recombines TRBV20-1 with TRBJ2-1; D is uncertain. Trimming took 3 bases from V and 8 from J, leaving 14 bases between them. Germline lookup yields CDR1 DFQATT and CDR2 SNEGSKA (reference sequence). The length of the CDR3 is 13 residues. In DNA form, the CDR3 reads TGCAGTGCTAGTCATAGTTGGGGTGATGAGCAGTTCTTC. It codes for CSASHSWGDEQFF.

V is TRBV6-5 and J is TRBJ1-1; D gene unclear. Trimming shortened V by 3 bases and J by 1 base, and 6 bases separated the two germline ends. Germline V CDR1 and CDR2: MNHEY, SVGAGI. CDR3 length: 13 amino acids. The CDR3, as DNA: TGTGCCAGCAGTTATACCCGGAACACTGAAGCTTTCTTT. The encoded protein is CASSYTRNTEAFF.

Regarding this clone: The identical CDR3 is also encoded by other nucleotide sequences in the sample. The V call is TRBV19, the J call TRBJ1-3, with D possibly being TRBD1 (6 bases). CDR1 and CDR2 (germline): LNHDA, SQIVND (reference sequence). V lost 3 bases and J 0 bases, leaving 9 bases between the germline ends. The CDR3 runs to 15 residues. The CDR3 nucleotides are TGTGCCAGTAGTATCAGGGGAAGCTCTGGAAACACCATATATTTT. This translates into CASSIRGSSGNTIYF.

In nucleotides, the CDR3 is TGTGCCATCAGTGATCGCGCTGGGGATGAAGCTTTCTTT. Translated: CAISDRAGDEAFF. The chain joins TRBV10-3 to TRBJ1-1; unclear D gene. CDR1 is ENHRY and CDR2 is SYGVKD in the germline V gene. V was cut by 3 bases and J by 7 bases, with 12 bases left in between. The CDR3 sequence is 13 residues long.

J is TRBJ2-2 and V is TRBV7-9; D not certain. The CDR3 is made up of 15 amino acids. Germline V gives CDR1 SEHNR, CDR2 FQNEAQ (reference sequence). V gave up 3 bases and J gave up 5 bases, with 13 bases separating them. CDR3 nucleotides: TGTGCCAGCAGCTTTACAAGTACCAGGACCGGGGAGCTGTTTTTT. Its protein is CASSFTSTRTGELFF.

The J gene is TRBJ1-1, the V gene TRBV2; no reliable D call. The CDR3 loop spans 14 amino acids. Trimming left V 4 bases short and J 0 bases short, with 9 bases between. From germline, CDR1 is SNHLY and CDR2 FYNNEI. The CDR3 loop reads CASSVASMNTEAFF. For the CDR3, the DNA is TGTGCCAGCAGTGTCGCATCGATGAACACTGAAGCTTTCTTT.

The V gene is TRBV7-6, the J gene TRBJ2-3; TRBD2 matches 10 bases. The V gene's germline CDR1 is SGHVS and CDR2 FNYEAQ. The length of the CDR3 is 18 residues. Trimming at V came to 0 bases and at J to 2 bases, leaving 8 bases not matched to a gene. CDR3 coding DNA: TGTGCCAGCAGCTTAGCGCTGGGTAGCGGGGGGACCACAGATACGCAGTATTTT. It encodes CASSLALGSGGTTDTQYF.